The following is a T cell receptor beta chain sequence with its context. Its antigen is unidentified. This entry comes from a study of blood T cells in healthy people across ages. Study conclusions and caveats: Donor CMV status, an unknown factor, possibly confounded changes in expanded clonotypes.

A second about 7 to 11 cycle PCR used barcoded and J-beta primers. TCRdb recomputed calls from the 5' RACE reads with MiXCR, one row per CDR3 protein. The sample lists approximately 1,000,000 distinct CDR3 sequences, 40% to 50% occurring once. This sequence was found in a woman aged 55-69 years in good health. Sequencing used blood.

The chain's CDR3 is CSARPHPGAGANVLTF. In DNA form, the CDR3 reads TGCAGTGCTAGACCCCATCCCGGGGCTGGGGCCAACGTCCTGACTTTC. V is TRBV20-1 and J is TRBJ2-6; perhaps TRBD2 as D (5 bases). Germline V gene sequence: CDR1 DFQATT, CDR2 SNEGSKA (reference sequence). Trimming removed 2 bases from V and 2 bases from J, with 13 bases in between. This CDR3 region has 16 residues.